This paragraph covers one T cell receptor (beta chain) sequence. V was clipped by 4 bases and J by 0 bases, with 9 bases between them. Germline V CDR1 and CDR2: SGHDN, FVKESK. The CDR3 contains 14 residues. Seattle researchers signed up patients amid active infection and tracked them longitudinally. This sample is part of a study of blood T cell repertoires in COVID-19. Study-wide context: Some COVID-19 samples were acute and others convalescent; all came from the United States, Italy and Spain. The cDNA or gDNA used as material had been derived from T cells, B-cell-depleted T cells, or PBMCs.

Original analysis: Using reference gene primer amplification, nucleated cell counts were estimated. TCRdb's copy holds only in-frame clones and misses some; the assay was immunoSEQ multiplex PCR. D and trimming were read from the DNA, whereas the V and J calls and clone size are those reported in that table. The sample has about 50,000 clones, just over 85% seen once. The sequenced sample was peripheral blood. The chain uses TRBV14 and TRBJ1-2; tentatively, D is TRBD1 (5 bases). The TCR comes from a woman aged 80 or over with COVID-19, enrolled during active disease. This CDR3 is CASSRGGANYGYTF. CDR3 coding DNA: TGTGCCAGCAGCCGGGGGGGAGCTAACTATGGCTACACCTTC.